Presented here are 3 T cell receptor beta chains from one specimen sequenced in a study of blood T cells in healthy people across ages. A second PCR, run for roughly 7 to 12 cycles, used a sample-barcoded 5' primer plus a J-beta primer mix. MiXCR, applied by TCRdb to the 5' RACE reads, yields one record per CDR3 protein. Of around 800,000 distinct CDR3 sequences in the sample, 20% to 30% were seen once. These data were also filed under a second study, of T cells of mothers and their children.

Sequenced sample: blood. The receptors were gathered from a boy younger than 18 in good health.

This clonotype was found a few times. The CDR3 DNA is TGCGCCAGCAGCCTATCACAGGGGGCCGGGGAGACCCAGTACTTC. Protein sequence: CASSLSQGAGETQYF. The chain links TRBV5-1 to TRBJ2-5, with 9 bases that match TRBD1. Germline V gene data show CDR1 as SGHRS and CDR2 as YFSETQ. This CDR3 is built from 15 residues. J lost 5 bases, V lost 4 bases, and 9 bases had no gene match.

The chain combines TRBV7-8 with TRBJ2-3, with TRBD2 identical over 8 bases. V was pared by 1 base and J by 6 bases, with 9 bases of the junction left unmatched. Germline CDR1 is SGHVS and CDR2 is FQNEAQ. There are 16 residues in the CDR3. This CDR3 reads CASSLGVGGAVDTQYF. CDR3 DNA: TGTGCCAGCAGCTTAGGGGTCGGGGGGGCTGTGGATACGCAGTATTTT.

This chain connects TRBV6-2 or TRBV6-3 to TRBJ2-7; D is possibly TRBD1 (6 bases). The CDR3 is made up of 12 amino acids. Per germline, CDR1 MNHEY and CDR2 SVGEGT. V shed 8 bases and J shed 2 bases, with 10 bases lying between them. CDR3 nucleotide sequence: TGTGCCAGCTCTCACAGGGCCTACGAGCAGTACTTC. Protein: CASSHRAYEQYF.